This is a list of T cell receptor beta chains from one sample in a study of blood T cell repertoires in COVID-19. This table comes from immunoSEQ multiplex PCR, and its TCRdb copy is limited to in-frame clones, with some not included. This sample carries some 250,000 clones, roughly 84% of them seen once, and the ten largest clones take approximately 3.1%. Sequencing was carried out using peripheral blood. These receptors all come from a woman under 30 with acute or convalescent COVID-19. CDR3s include the opening cysteine and the closing phenylalanine or tryptophan. D genes are given only for firm matches. Size is stated for part of the rows, as once, few or many counts, or as a class when the clone is expanded.

j_call: TRBJ1-2
clone_size: -
v_call: TRBV2
d_call: -
cdr3_nt: TGTGCCAGCAGTGAACGGGGGTCGGTAGGTCGCCGAAGGGTGGCTGGGACCTTC
cdr3_aa: CASSERGSVGRRRVAGTF

j_call: TRBJ2-4
clone_size: -
v_call: TRBV4-3
d_call: TRBD2
cdr3_nt: TGCGCCAGCAGCCAAGGCGGGAGTCCTCCAAACATTCAGTACTTC
cdr3_aa: CASSQGGSPPNIQYF

j_call: TRBJ2-1
clone_size: -
v_call: TRBV15
d_call: -
cdr3_nt: TGTGCCACCAGCAGCTTCAGCGCAACCTACAATGAGCAGTTCTTC
cdr3_aa: CATSSFSATYNEQFF

j_call: TRBJ2-7
clone_size: -
v_call: TRBV18
d_call: -
cdr3_nt: TGTGCCAGCTCACTTTCGACTAGTCCGCTCCACGAGCAGTACTTC
cdr3_aa: CASSLSTSPLHEQYF

j_call: TRBJ2-1
clone_size: few
v_call: TRBV11-3
d_call: TRBD2
cdr3_nt: TGTGCCAGCAGCCTAGACCAACCGGGACTAGCGGGAGGTATTTGGGACAATGAGCAGTTCTTC
cdr3_aa: CASSLDQPGLAGGIWDNEQFF

j_call: TRBJ2-1
clone_size: -
v_call: TRBV29-1
d_call: -
cdr3_nt: TGCAGCGACCGGTTGGGGGGTTACAATGAGCAGTTCTTC
cdr3_aa: CSDRLGGYNEQFF

j_call: TRBJ2-1
clone_size: few
v_call: TRBV5-4
d_call: TRBD1
cdr3_nt: TGTGCCAGCAGCTTTTCGGCCACAGGGGGCGCGGAAAATGAGCAGTTCTTC
cdr3_aa: CASSFSATGGAENEQFF

j_call: TRBJ2-1
clone_size: -
v_call: TRBV7-9
d_call: TRBD2
cdr3_nt: TGTGCCAGCAGCCGAGCGGGAGCATCCTACAATGAGCAGTTCTTC
cdr3_aa: CASSRAGASYNEQFF

j_call: TRBJ2-7
clone_size: -
v_call: TRBV5-1
d_call: TRBD1
cdr3_nt: TGCGCCAGCAGTCCCGACAGGGGCGAGCAGTACTTC
cdr3_aa: CASSPDRGEQYF

j_call: TRBJ2-3
clone_size: -
v_call: TRBV6-6
d_call: TRBD2
cdr3_nt: TGTGCCAGCAGCCGTAGCGGGAGAGGAGATACGCAGTATTTT
cdr3_aa: CASSRSGRGDTQYF

j_call: TRBJ2-1
clone_size: -
v_call: TRBV6-2/TRBV6-3
d_call: TRBD1
cdr3_nt: TGTGCCAGCAGTTACTCGACGGGGACAGGGAGCGATGAGCAGTTCTTC
cdr3_aa: CASSYSTGTGSDEQFF

j_call: TRBJ2-1
clone_size: -
v_call: TRBV25-1
d_call: -
cdr3_nt: TGTGCCAGCAGTAGCCGGGTCGGTGTCGACAATGAGCAGTTCTTC
cdr3_aa: CASSSRVGVDNEQFF

j_call: TRBJ1-3
clone_size: -
v_call: TRBV2
d_call: -
cdr3_nt: TGTGCCAGCACGGTTCTAACTGGAAACACCATATATTTT
cdr3_aa: CASTVLTGNTIYF

j_call: TRBJ1-1
clone_size: -
v_call: TRBV15
d_call: TRBD1
cdr3_nt: TGTGCCACCTCTAGGGACAGCACGAACACTGAAGCTTTCTTT
cdr3_aa: CATSRDSTNTEAFF

j_call: TRBJ2-2
clone_size: -
v_call: TRBV7-3
d_call: TRBD2
cdr3_nt: TGTGCCAGCAGCTTAAAACTAGCGGGAGAGGCCGGGGAGCTGTTTTTT
cdr3_aa: CASSLKLAGEAGELFF

j_call: TRBJ2-7
clone_size: -
v_call: TRBV7-6
d_call: TRBD2
cdr3_nt: TGTGCCAGCAGCTTAACCCTTGGACTAGCCCCCACCTACGAGCAGTACTTC
cdr3_aa: CASSLTLGLAPTYEQYF

j_call: TRBJ2-3
clone_size: -
v_call: TRBV13
d_call: TRBD2
cdr3_nt: TGTGCCAGCAGCTTAGTTCAGGGACTAGCCTCAGATACGCAGTATTTT
cdr3_aa: CASSLVQGLASDTQYF

j_call: TRBJ2-1
clone_size: -
v_call: TRBV19
d_call: -
cdr3_nt: TGTGCCAGTAGCGCCAGGGGCGGGTACAATGAGCAGTTCTTC
cdr3_aa: CASSARGGYNEQFF

j_call: TRBJ2-7
clone_size: -
v_call: TRBV2
d_call: TRBD2
cdr3_nt: TGTGCCAGCAGTGGGACTAGCACCTACGAGCAGTACTTC
cdr3_aa: CASSGTSTYEQYF

j_call: TRBJ1-4
clone_size: -
v_call: TRBV4-1
d_call: TRBD1
cdr3_nt: TGCGCCAGCAGCCGAGACAGGGTAACGGCAACTAATGAAAAACTGTTTTTT
cdr3_aa: CASSRDRVTATNEKLFF

j_call: TRBJ1-2
clone_size: few
v_call: TRBV6-6
d_call: -
cdr3_nt: TGTGCCAGCAGTTACTCGGGGGCCGACTATGGCTACACCTTC
cdr3_aa: CASSYSGADYGYTF

j_call: TRBJ2-5
clone_size: -
v_call: TRBV7-9
d_call: TRBD2
cdr3_nt: TGTGCCGGGAGCAGGGCGGGAGGCCAAGAGACCCAGTACTTC
cdr3_aa: CAGSRAGGQETQYF

j_call: TRBJ2-7
clone_size: -
v_call: TRBV28
d_call: TRBD2
cdr3_nt: TGTGCCAGCAGTTCTCCCGGGGGGGCCTCCTACGAGCAGTACTTC
cdr3_aa: CASSSPGGASYEQYF

j_call: TRBJ2-5
clone_size: -
v_call: TRBV7-9
d_call: -
cdr3_nt: TGTGCCAGCACCCCGAGGGGGAGCGAGACCCAGTACTTC
cdr3_aa: CASTPRGSETQYF

j_call: TRBJ1-6
clone_size: -
v_call: TRBV6-6
d_call: -
cdr3_nt: TGTGCCAGCAGTCCTAATGGCGGTCCTTCTAGCTCCTATAATTCACCCCTCCACTTT
cdr3_aa: CASSPNGGPSSSYNSPLHF

j_call: TRBJ1-4
clone_size: once
v_call: TRBV18
d_call: -
cdr3_nt: TGTGCCAGCTACGGACAGATTAATGAAAAACTGTTTTTT
cdr3_aa: CASYGQINEKLFF

j_call: TRBJ2-7
clone_size: few
v_call: TRBV4-1
d_call: TRBD2
cdr3_nt: TGCGCCAGCAGCACGGCCCGATGGGGGGGAGAGCAGTACTTC
cdr3_aa: CASSTARWGGEQYF

j_call: TRBJ2-4
clone_size: -
v_call: TRBV4-1
d_call: TRBD1
cdr3_nt: TGCGCCAGCAGCCCTGGTGGGACAGGGGCGCTTGTAGCCAAAAACATTCAGTACTTC
cdr3_aa: CASSPGGTGALVAKNIQYF

j_call: TRBJ2-7
clone_size: -
v_call: TRBV15
d_call: TRBD2
cdr3_nt: TGTGCCACCAGCAGGGGAGCGGGAGACGATGAGCAGTACTTC
cdr3_aa: CATSRGAGDDEQYF

j_call: TRBJ2-7
clone_size: -
v_call: TRBV4-1
d_call: TRBD2
cdr3_nt: TGCGCCAGCAGCCAAGATCGCCTCCTGGCGGGAGGGCCCGAGCAGTACTTC
cdr3_aa: CASSQDRLLAGGPEQYF

j_call: TRBJ2-7
clone_size: -
v_call: TRBV5-8
d_call: -
cdr3_nt: TGTGCCGGGAAGGGGCGGGGGGACAGACTCTACGAGCAGTACTTC
cdr3_aa: CAGKGRGDRLYEQYF

j_call: TRBJ1-1
clone_size: few
v_call: TRBV7-9
d_call: -
cdr3_nt: TGTGCCAGCAGCTTAAGCGCAGTAAACACTGAAGCTTTCTTT
cdr3_aa: CASSLSAVNTEAFF

j_call: TRBJ1-5
clone_size: -
v_call: TRBV28
d_call: TRBD1
cdr3_nt: TGTGCCAGCAGCCCCGGGAGAGGGGGCCGTGTTCAGCCCCAGCATTTT
cdr3_aa: CASSPGRGGRVQPQHF

j_call: TRBJ2-1
clone_size: few
v_call: TRBV11-2
d_call: -
cdr3_nt: TGTGCCAGCAGCTTTGACAGAAGCTCCTACAATGAGCAGTTCTTC
cdr3_aa: CASSFDRSSYNEQFF

j_call: TRBJ2-6
clone_size: -
v_call: TRBV3-1/TRBV3-2
d_call: TRBD2
cdr3_nt: TGTGCCAGCAGCCAAGATCTGGCGGGGGCTGGGGCCAACGTCCTGACTTTC
cdr3_aa: CASSQDLAGAGANVLTF

j_call: TRBJ1-5
clone_size: -
v_call: TRBV30
d_call: -
cdr3_nt: TGTGCCTGGAGCGGGGGGGCTTGGAATCAGCCCCAGCATTTT
cdr3_aa: CAWSGGAWNQPQHF

j_call: TRBJ1-6
clone_size: many
v_call: TRBV19
d_call: -
cdr3_nt: TGTGCCAGTAGTACCGGGAGTTCACCCCTCCACTTT
cdr3_aa: CASSTGSSPLHF

j_call: TRBJ2-7
clone_size: -
v_call: TRBV19
d_call: TRBD2
cdr3_nt: TGTGCCAGTAAGGGGACTAGCAAACACGAGCAGTACTTC
cdr3_aa: CASKGTSKHEQYF

j_call: TRBJ2-5
clone_size: -
v_call: TRBV12-3/TRBV12-4
d_call: -
cdr3_nt: TGTGCCAGCAGTTTCGGGGAGACCCAGTACTTC
cdr3_aa: CASSFGETQYF

j_call: TRBJ1-1
clone_size: -
v_call: TRBV6-6
d_call: -
cdr3_nt: TGTGCCAGCAGTTCCCACATGGACACTGAAGCTTTCTTT
cdr3_aa: CASSSHMDTEAFF

j_call: TRBJ2-5
clone_size: -
v_call: TRBV7-2
d_call: -
cdr3_nt: TGTGCCAGCAGCTTAGTCCGAGGTACCCGAGAGACCCAGTACTTC
cdr3_aa: CASSLVRGTRETQYF

j_call: TRBJ2-7
clone_size: -
v_call: TRBV7-9
d_call: -
cdr3_nt: TGTGCCAGCAGCTCCACCGGGGGTTTTAAGTACTTC
cdr3_aa: CASSSTGGFKYF

j_call: TRBJ1-6
clone_size: -
v_call: TRBV6-2/TRBV6-3
d_call: TRBD1
cdr3_nt: TGTGCCAGCAGTTACACGGGACAGGGAAGGTCACCCCTCCACTTT
cdr3_aa: CASSYTGQGRSPLHF

j_call: TRBJ2-4
clone_size: -
v_call: TRBV7-2
d_call: TRBD2
cdr3_nt: TGTGCCAGCAGCCAACTAGCGACTTTAGCCAAAAACATTCAGTACTTC
cdr3_aa: CASSQLATLAKNIQYF

j_call: TRBJ1-5
clone_size: once
v_call: TRBV11-2
d_call: TRBD1
cdr3_nt: TGTGCCAGCAGCGCCCACAGGGGCCGCAATCAGCCCCAGCATTTT
cdr3_aa: CASSAHRGRNQPQHF

j_call: TRBJ1-2
clone_size: -
v_call: TRBV6-2/TRBV6-3
d_call: -
cdr3_nt: TGTGCCAGCAGTTACTCGCGGACACAAGGGCATGGCTACACCTTC
cdr3_aa: CASSYSRTQGHGYTF

j_call: TRBJ1-1
clone_size: -
v_call: TRBV19
d_call: TRBD1
cdr3_nt: TGTGCCAGTACCCTACAGGGGCGGAACACTGAAGCTTTCTTT
cdr3_aa: CASTLQGRNTEAFF